This T cell receptor (beta chain) was identified in a study of T-cell memory formation after mild COVID-19. General study findings and limits: Memory from before infection featured some responding clones, which suggests cross-reactive memory joined.

Germline V gene data show CDR1 as DFQATT and CDR2 as SNEGSKA (reference sequence). Trimming shortened V by 2 bases and J by 2 bases, and 10 bases separated the two germline ends. This CDR3 spans 14 amino acids. TCRdb reprocessed the 5' RACE reads via MiXCR and lists one record per CDR3 protein. The sample contains some 130,000 distinct CDR3 sequences, roughly 15% of which appear only once. This clonotype came up a few times. Its antigen is still unknown. The receptor's source is an adult woman who had mild COVID-19 (a few samples of this study predate the infection). Cell type and time point are not known. This chain connects TRBV20-1 to TRBJ2-1, with no clear D. Material for sequencing was PBMCs or a T cell subset sorted from them (not recorded which). This CDR3 is CSARFRQAYNEQFF. CDR3 DNA sequence: TGCAGTGCTAGATTTCGGCAAGCCTACAATGAGCAGTTCTTC.